The present TCR beta chain was sequenced within a study of T-cell reconstitution after alpha-beta-depleted transplantation in children. CDR1 and CDR2 (germline): SGHRS, YFSETQ. The J segment lost 2 bases and the V segment lost 5 bases, leaving 13 bases of the junction unmatched. The CDR3 loop spans 17 amino acids. During its preparation, the TCRbeta library received unique molecular identifiers. TCRdb reprocessed the PCR reads via MiXCR and lists one record per CDR3 protein. The sample yields hundreds of thousands of distinct CDR3 sequences, 15% to 20% seen once. Sequences were derived from PBMCs, mostly from graft donor cells, sampled 360 days after TCRalphabeta/CD19-depleted stem cell transplant. This sequence joins TRBV5-1 and TRBJ2-5, with 9 bases aligning to TRBD1. This receptor was obtained from a male patient aged 10 to 17 who had a stem cell transplant for acute lymphoblastic leukemia, so the T cells may come from the graft donor. DNA of the CDR3: TGCGCCAGCAGTTCGGCTGACAGGGGGTACCCACAAGAGACCCAGTACTTC. Residues: CASSSADRGYPQETQYF. Drawing the rest from reference TRBV5-1 and TRBJ2-5, the complete variable domain is KAGVTQTPRYLIKTRGQQVTLSCSPISGHRSVSWYQQTPGQGLQFLFEYFSETQRNKGNFPGRFSGRQFSNSRSEMNVSTLELGDSALYLCASSSADRGYPQETQYFGPGTRLLVL.